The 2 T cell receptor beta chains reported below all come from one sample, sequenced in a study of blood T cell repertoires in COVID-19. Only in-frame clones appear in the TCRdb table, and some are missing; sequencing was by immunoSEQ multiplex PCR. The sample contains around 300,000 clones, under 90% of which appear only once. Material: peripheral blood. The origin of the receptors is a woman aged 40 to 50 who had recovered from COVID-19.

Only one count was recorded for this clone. The DNA of the CDR3 is TGCGCCAGCAGTGATCCCCAGCGGGCGGGCTACGAGCAGTACTTC. It codes for CASSDPQRAGYEQYF. V gene TRBV10-1 combines with J gene TRBJ2-7, with D possibly being TRBD2 (6 bases). The V gene's germline CDR1 is WNHNN and CDR2 SYGVQD (reference sequence). This CDR3 spans 15 amino acids. The V end lost 3 bases, the J end lost 3 bases, and 15 bases lay between the germline ends.

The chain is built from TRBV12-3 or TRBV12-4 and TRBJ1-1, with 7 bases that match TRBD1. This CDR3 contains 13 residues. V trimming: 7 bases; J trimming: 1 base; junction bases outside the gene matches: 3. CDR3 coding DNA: TGTGCCAGCACCCGGGACAGGAACACTGAAGCTTTCTTT. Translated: CASTRDRNTEAFF.